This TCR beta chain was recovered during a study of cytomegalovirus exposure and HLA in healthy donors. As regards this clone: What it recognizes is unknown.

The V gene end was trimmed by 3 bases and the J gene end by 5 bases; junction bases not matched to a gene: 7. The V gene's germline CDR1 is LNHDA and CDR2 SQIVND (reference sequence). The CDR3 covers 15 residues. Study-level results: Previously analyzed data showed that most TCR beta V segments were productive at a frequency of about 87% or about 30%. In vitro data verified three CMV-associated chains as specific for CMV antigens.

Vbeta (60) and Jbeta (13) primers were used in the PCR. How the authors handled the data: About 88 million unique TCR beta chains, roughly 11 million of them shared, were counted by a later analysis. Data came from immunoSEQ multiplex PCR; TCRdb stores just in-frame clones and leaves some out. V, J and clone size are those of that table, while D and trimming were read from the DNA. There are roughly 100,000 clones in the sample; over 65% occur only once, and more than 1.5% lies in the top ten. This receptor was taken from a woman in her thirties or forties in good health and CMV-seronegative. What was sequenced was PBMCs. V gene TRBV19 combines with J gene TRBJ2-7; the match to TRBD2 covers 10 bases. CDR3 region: CASSIGLAVQNEQYF. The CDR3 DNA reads TGTGCCAGTAGTATTGGACTAGCGGTTCAGAACGAGCAGTACTTC.